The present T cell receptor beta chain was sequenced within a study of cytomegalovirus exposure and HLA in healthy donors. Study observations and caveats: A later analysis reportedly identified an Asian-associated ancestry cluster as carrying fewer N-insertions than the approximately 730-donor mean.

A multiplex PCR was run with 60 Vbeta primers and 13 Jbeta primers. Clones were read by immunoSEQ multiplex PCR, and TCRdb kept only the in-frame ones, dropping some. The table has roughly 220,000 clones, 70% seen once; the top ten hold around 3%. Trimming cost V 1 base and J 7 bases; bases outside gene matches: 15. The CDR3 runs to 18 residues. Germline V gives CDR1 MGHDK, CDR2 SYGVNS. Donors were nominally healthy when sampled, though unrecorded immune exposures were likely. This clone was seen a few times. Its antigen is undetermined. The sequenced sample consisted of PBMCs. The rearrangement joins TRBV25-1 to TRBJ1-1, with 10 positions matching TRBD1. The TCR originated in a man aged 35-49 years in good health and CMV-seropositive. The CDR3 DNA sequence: TGTGCCAGCAGTGAATCGGAGACAGGGGGCGCGAAAGAGGTTGAAGCTTTCTTT. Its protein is CASSESETGGAKEVEAFF.